This entry lists 5 T cell receptor beta chains sequenced from one sample in a study of blood T cell repertoires in COVID-19. Only in-frame clones appear in the TCRdb table, and some are missing; sequencing was by immunoSEQ multiplex PCR. The sample gives around 130,000 clones, 86% of which show up once; roughly 2.2% is in the top ten. The sample taken for sequencing was PBMCs or T cells enriched from blood (not recorded which). The receptors come from a woman aged 45-65 years who had recovered from COVID-19.

This rearrangement joins TRBV6-1 to TRBJ1-2; 8 bases fit TRBD1. The CDR3 totals 15 residues. Germline-derived CDR1 and CDR2 are MNHNS and SASEGT. J gave up 8 bases and V 1 base, and 9 bases lay outside the gene matches. This CDR3 reads CASSEGVSGGRGYTF. The CDR3 coding sequence is TGTGCCAGCAGTGAAGGGGTCTCAGGGGGCAGGGGCTACACCTTC.

V usage is TRBV10-3 and J usage is TRBJ2-1; 9 bases are a match to TRBD2. This CDR3 is 15 amino acids long. CDR1 and CDR2 from the germline V gene are ENHRY and SYGVKD. V lost 5 bases and J lost 5; bases outside the gene matches: 7. CDR3 sequence: CAISPGLAAHNEQFF. For the CDR3, the DNA is TGTGCCATCAGTCCGGGACTAGCAGCCCACAATGAGCAGTTCTTC.

The V gene is TRBV5-1, the J gene TRBJ2-4; weak D call: TRBD2 (6 bases). From germline, CDR1 is SGHRS and CDR2 YFSETQ. Trimming pared 0 bases from V and 3 bases from J, leaving 10 bases between. The CDR3 contains 15 residues. CDR3 sequence (DNA): TGCGCCAGCAGCTTGGCCAGGGAGGACAAAAACATTCAGTACTTC. It translates to CASSLAREDKNIQYF.

This clone was observed once. The chain couples TRBV2 to TRBJ2-2; D not certain. The CDR3 loop spans 15 amino acids. V was clipped by 4 bases and J by 4 bases, with 13 bases between them. The germline CDR1 and CDR2 sequences are SNHLY and FYNNEI. The CDR3 DNA reads TGTGCCAGCAGTGCCGTGCCGAGTCCCACCGGGGAGCTGTTTTTT. Its protein product is CASSAVPSPTGELFF.

This chain links TRBV19 with TRBJ1-5; D gene unclear. Trimming cost V 3 bases and J 6 bases, with 21 bases left between them. The germline V gene encodes CDR1 LNHDA and CDR2 SQIVND (reference sequence). This CDR3 comprises 17 residues. For the CDR3, the DNA is TGTGCCAGTAGTATCTGGCCAGGCGGACTCGTTAGTCAGCCCCAGCATTTT. As protein: CASSIWPGGLVSQPQHF.